One T cell receptor (beta chain) is described in this entry. Antigen unknown. The sample has other DNA sequences that encode this CDR3 too. Caucasian adults residing in Nashville, Tennessee made up all the donors. This entry belongs to a study of shared clonotypes between healthy human individuals. Whole-study context: Ranging from 18 to 49 in age, donors were a couple of women and a few men. General study results and limits: The study generally estimated greater richness for naive than memory subsets.

The material for each subset, its genomic DNA, was split evenly across several immunoSEQ plates. Libraries were prepared by immunoSEQ multiplex PCR; TCRdb keeps only in-frame clonotypes and omits some of them. Among roughly 1,500,000 clones listed, approximately 98% were seen once. This CDR3 comprises 13 residues. The V gene's germline CDR1 is ENHRY and CDR2 SYGVKD. V was clipped by 5 bases and J by 1 base, with 6 bases between them. The gene calls are TRBV10-3 and TRBJ1-3, with unresolved D. The source is a man aged 25-40 years in good health. Sequencing was performed on naive CD4+ T cells sorted from blood. This sample's subset: CD45RA+ positively selected. The CDR3 is CAISSGSGNTIYF. DNA of the CDR3: TGTGCCATCAGTTCGGGGTCTGGAAACACCATATATTTT.